These T cell receptor beta chains were read from a single sample in a study of Graves' ophthalmopathy and Graves' hyperthyroidism. TCRdb reprocessed the multiplex PCR reads with MiXCR, giving one entry per CDR3 protein. The sample shows approximately 480,000 distinct CDR3 sequences, roughly an eighth of them seen only once. The sequencing input was blood. The receptors were sampled from a woman aged 25 to 39 with Graves' ophthalmopathy. The CDR3 runs from the conserved cysteine through the conserved F or W. The D gene is left open where the match is weak. Expanded clones get a size class; other rows say once, few or many, or leave the size out.

>TRBD1|TRBJ2-7|-|TRBV3-1
TGTGCCAGCAGCCATAACCCGGGACAGGGGTATTACGAGCAGTACTTC
CASSHNPGQGYYEQYF
>TRBD1|TRBJ1-6|-|TRBV3-1
TGTGCCAGCAGCCACGACAGGGATTCACCCCTCCACTTT
CASSHDRDSPLHF
>-|TRBJ2-5|-|TRBV6-1
TGTGCCAGCACTTCACAAGGGGAGACCCAGTACTTC
CASTSQGETQYF
>-|TRBJ2-7|many|TRBV28
TGTGCCAGCAGTCCGATCGGGTCCTCCTACGAGCAGTACTTC
CASSPIGSSYEQYF
>-|TRBJ1-6|many|TRBV7-6
TGTGCCAGCAGCGCCGACAGCTATAATTCACCCCTCCACTTT
CASSADSYNSPLHF
>TRBD1|TRBJ2-7|many|TRBV29-1
TGCAGCGGTAGGACAGGGACCTACGAGCAGTACTTC
CSGRTGTYEQYF
>-|TRBJ1-5|few|TRBV7-9
TGTGCCAGCAGCTTATCCGGGGTTGACAATCAGCCCCAGCATTTT
CASSLSGVDNQPQHF
>-|TRBJ2-5|many|TRBV20-1
TGCAGTGCTAGACGGGGGACACAAGAGACCCAGTACTTC
CSARRGTQETQYF
>-|TRBJ1-1|many|TRBV6-5
TGTGCCAGCAGTTACCTGGGGGACACTGAAGCTTTCTTT
CASSYLGDTEAFF
>-|TRBJ2-2|many|TRBV12-3/TRBV12-4
TGTGCCAGCAGTGCGTCAAAGCAGGGGTCCGGGGAGCTGTTTTTT
CASSASKQGSGELFF
>TRBD2|TRBJ2-7|many|TRBV7-2
TGTGCCAGCAGCTTATCTCGGGGGGGGCAGGGCGAGCAGTACTTC
CASSLSRGGQGEQYF
>-|TRBJ1-2|many|TRBV12-3/TRBV12-4
TGTGCCAGCAGTCGATTACAGGGATATGGCTACACCTTC
CASSRLQGYGYTF
>-|TRBJ2-5|many|TRBV13
TGTGCCAGCAGCTTAAAGTCCGGCCTAAAATCACAAGAGACCCAGTACTTC
CASSLKSGLKSQETQYF
>-|TRBJ2-7|many|TRBV6-1
TGTGCCAGCAGTGAATATATACGGGGCGAGCAGTACTTC
CASSEYIRGEQYF
>-|TRBJ1-2|many|TRBV10-3
TGTGCCATCACCTTCGACCGGGCCAACTATGGCTACACCTTC
CAITFDRANYGYTF
>-|TRBJ2-7|many|TRBV20-1
TGCAGTGCTCGCCCCTCCACCACTTACGAGCAGTACTTC
CSARPSTTYEQYF
>-|TRBJ1-2|many|TRBV20-1
TGCAGTGCTTTCCCGACGAGGGCGCCTTATGGCTACACCTTC
CSAFPTRAPYGYTF
>-|TRBJ1-2|-|TRBV12-5
TGTGCTAGTGGTTTGCCACCAGGGTATGGCTACACCTTC
CASGLPPGYGYTF
>-|TRBJ1-5|many|TRBV6-1
TGTGCCAGCAGTGAAATGGAGGGTGTCGGGGATCAGCCCCAGCATTTT
CASSEMEGVGDQPQHF
>-|TRBJ1-1|many|TRBV12-5
TGTGCTAGTGCCCCTTCATTGAACACTGAAGCTTTCTTT
CASAPSLNTEAFF
>-|TRBJ2-5|many|TRBV28
TGTGCCAGCAGTGACGGGCCTAGAGGCCGTGAGACCCAGTACTTC
CASSDGPRGRETQYF
>-|TRBJ1-1|-|TRBV6-5
TGTGCCAGCAGTTGGGACCCGACTTACACTGAAGCTTTCTTT
CASSWDPTYTEAFF
>TRBD1|TRBJ1-1|many|TRBV27
TGTGCCAGCAGGGGAGGGACAGCGAACACTGAAGCTTTCTTT
CASRGGTANTEAFF
>TRBD2|TRBJ2-5|-|TRBV20-1
TGCAGTGCGATGACTAGCGGGAGTCCTATTGAGACCCAGTACTTC
CSAMTSGSPIETQYF
>-|TRBJ2-7|many|TRBV7-2
TGTGCCAGCAGCTTAAGTACAGCCCGCTACGAGCAGTACTTC
CASSLSTARYEQYF
>TRBD1|TRBJ2-5|many|TRBV7-2
TGTGCCAGCAGCTTAGCCCCTACCAGGGGGCAAGAGACCCAGTACTTC
CASSLAPTRGQETQYF
>TRBD1|TRBJ2-2|many|TRBV6-2/TRBV6-3
TGTGCCAGCACGGGACAGGGGGAGACCGGGGAGCTGTTTTTT
CASTGQGETGELFF
>-|TRBJ2-7|many|TRBV6-5
TGTGCCAGCAGTTCCAGACGGGCCTACGAGCAGTACTTC
CASSSRRAYEQYF
>-|TRBJ2-5|many|TRBV28
TGTGCCAGCAGCAAGTACCAAGAGACCCAGTACTTC
CASSKYQETQYF
>-|TRBJ2-4|many|TRBV2
TGTGCCAGCAGTCGGGACACCCTAGCCAAAAACATTCAGTACTTC
CASSRDTLAKNIQYF
>-|TRBJ2-5|many|TRBV12-3/TRBV12-4
TGTGCCAGCAGTTTAGACCTCCTAGTGGAGACCCAGTACTTC
CASSLDLLVETQYF
>-|TRBJ1-2|once|TRBV7-2
TGTGCCAGCAGCTTAGACACGTCTTCCTATGGCTACACCTTC
CASSLDTSSYGYTF
>TRBD1|TRBJ2-5|-|TRBV7-8
TGTGCCAGCAGCTTGGCGACAGGGAATGGGGAAGAGACCCAGTACTTC
CASSLATGNGEETQYF
>-|TRBJ2-6|few|TRBV3-1
TGTGCCAGCAGCCAAGATGAGGTTTCCCAGTTTTGCGACGTCCTGACTTTC
CASSQDEVSQFCDVLTF
>-|TRBJ2-5|many|TRBV6-5
TGTGCCAGCAGTTACGCCCGGTCTGGTAGGGAGACCCAGTACTTC
CASSYARSGRETQYF
>-|TRBJ2-3|many|TRBV6-1
TGTGCCAGCAGTGAAGACGGTGAAGCGGCTAGCACAGATACGCAGTATTTT
CASSEDGEAASTDTQYF
>-|TRBJ1-5|many|TRBV6-5
TGTGCCAGTCGTCTGTATAGCAATCAGCCCCAGCATTTT
CASRLYSNQPQHF
>TRBD2|TRBJ2-7|many|TRBV9
TGTGCCAGCAGCGTAACTAGCGGGCCCTCCTACGAGCAGTACTTC
CASSVTSGPSYEQYF
>-|TRBJ2-5|-|TRBV6-2/TRBV6-3
TGTGCCAGCGGCTTTTGGCAAGAGACCCAGTACTTC
CASGFWQETQYF
>-|TRBJ2-4|few|TRBV3-1
TGTGCCAGCAGCCAAGATGTACTAGCCAAAAACATTCAGTACTTC
CASSQDVLAKNIQYF
>-|TRBJ1-6|many|TRBV6-1
TGTGCCAGCAGCCTCAGCGAGATCAATAATTCACCCCTCCACTTT
CASSLSEINNSPLHF
>TRBD1|TRBJ2-7|few|TRBV3-1
TGTGCCAGCAGCCAAGGGACAGGCCCGGCTTACGAGCAGTACTTC
CASSQGTGPAYEQYF
>TRBD1|TRBJ2-5|many|TRBV28
TGTGCCAGCAGTTTCCACAGGGGAACGGAGACCCAGTACTTC
CASSFHRGTETQYF
>-|TRBJ1-1|many|TRBV6-1
TGTGCCAGCACAACAGGGCCTAGCATGAACACTGAAGCTTTCTTT
CASTTGPSMNTEAFF
>-|TRBJ1-3|few|TRBV3-1
TGTGCCAGCAGCCAAGACCGACGGGCCAGCTCTGGAAACACCATATATTTT
CASSQDRRASSGNTIYF
>-|TRBJ2-4|-|TRBV5-1
TGCGCCAGCAGTGGGGGAGCCAAAAACATTCAGTACTTC
CASSGGAKNIQYF
>-|TRBJ2-7|once|TRBV7-8
TGTGCCAGCAGCTTTACGGGACGGGACGAGCAGTACTTC
CASSFTGRDEQYF
>TRBD1|TRBJ1-5|-|TRBV24-1
TGTGCCAGCAGTCCGGGACAGGGGGTAAGGCAGCCCCAGCATTTT
CASSPGQGVRQPQHF
>-|TRBJ2-5|few|TRBV12-3/TRBV12-4
TGTGCCAGCAGTACCAACCAGGGGACGACCCAGTACTTC
CASSTNQGTTQYF
>-|TRBJ1-5|many|TRBV25-1
TGTGCCAGCAGTTTTTGTATCGGGGGCTGCGGCAATCAGCCCCAGCATTTT
CASSFCIGGCGNQPQHF
>-|TRBJ1-1|many|TRBV5-5
TGTGCCAGCAGCTTTACAGGGACTAGCGTGAACACTGAAGCTTTCTTT
CASSFTGTSVNTEAFF